Sequencing of this T cell receptor beta chain was carried out in a study of T cell clonotyping in hematopoietic cell transplantation. As for the study in general: Pretransplant recipient samples were taken after cytoreduction. Study results and caveats: Broader posttransplant TCR repertoire diversity was predicted by graft donor and pretransplant recipient Inverse Simpson Index values. Few recipient clonotypes overlapped donors; over 95% were de novo at given depth.

To note about this clone: Its matching antigen is unknown.

V lost 3 bases and J 0 bases, leaving 12 bases between the germline ends. The length of the CDR3 is 15 residues. The germline V gene encodes CDR1 SGDLS and CDR2 YYNGEE. The method was immunoSEQ multiplex PCR; TCRdb's version includes in-frame clones alone and lacks a portion of them. This table has around 37,000 clones, 85% appearing once. The time point denotes: recipient sample about 28 days before transplant, after cytoreduction. Recipient blood drawn about 28 days pretransplant and days 30, 100, 180 after. The gene calls are TRBV9 and TRBJ1-2, with D unclear. The input for sequencing was peripheral blood mononuclear cells, taken before stem cell transplant. The clonotype originates from a man aged 55 to 70 with acute myeloid leukemia. Some clones in this sample may be carry-over from other donors' samples. The CDR3, as DNA: TGTGCCAGCAGCGCCGAAGCAACAGCTAACTATGGCTACACCTTC. Amino acid sequence: CASSAEATANYGYTF.